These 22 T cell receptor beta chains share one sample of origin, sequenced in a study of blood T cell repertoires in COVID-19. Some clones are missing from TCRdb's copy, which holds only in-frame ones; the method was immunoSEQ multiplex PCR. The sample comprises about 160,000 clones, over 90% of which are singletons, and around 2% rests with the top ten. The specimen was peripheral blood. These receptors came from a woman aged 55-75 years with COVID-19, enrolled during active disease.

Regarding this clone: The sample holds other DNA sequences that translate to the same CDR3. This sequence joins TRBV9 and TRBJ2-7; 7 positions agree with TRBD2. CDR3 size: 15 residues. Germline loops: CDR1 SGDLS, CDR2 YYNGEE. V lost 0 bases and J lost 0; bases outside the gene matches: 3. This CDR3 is CASSVDSGSSYEQYF. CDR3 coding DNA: TGTGCCAGCAGCGTAGATAGCGGGTCCTCCTACGAGCAGTACTTC.

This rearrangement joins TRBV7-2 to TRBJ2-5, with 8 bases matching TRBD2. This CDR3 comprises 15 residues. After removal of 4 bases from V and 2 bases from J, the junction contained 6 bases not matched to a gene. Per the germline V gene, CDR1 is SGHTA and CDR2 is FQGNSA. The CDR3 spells CASSSLAVSQETQYF. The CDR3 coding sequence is TGTGCCAGCAGCTCACTAGCGGTTTCTCAAGAGACCCAGTACTTC.

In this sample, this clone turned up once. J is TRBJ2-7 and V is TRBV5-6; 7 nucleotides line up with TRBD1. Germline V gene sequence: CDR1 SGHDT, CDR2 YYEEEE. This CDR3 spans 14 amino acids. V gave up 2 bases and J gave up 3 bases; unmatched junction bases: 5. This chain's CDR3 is CASSLGDSFYEQYF. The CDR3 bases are TGTGCCAGCAGCTTAGGGGACAGCTTCTACGAGCAGTACTTC.

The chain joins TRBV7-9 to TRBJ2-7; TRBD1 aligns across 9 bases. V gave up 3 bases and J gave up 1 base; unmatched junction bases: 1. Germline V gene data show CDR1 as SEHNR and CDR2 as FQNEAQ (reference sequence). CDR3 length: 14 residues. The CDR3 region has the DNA TGTGCCAGCAGCTTCGGACAGGGGTCCTACGAGCAGTACTTC. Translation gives CASSFGQGSYEQYF.

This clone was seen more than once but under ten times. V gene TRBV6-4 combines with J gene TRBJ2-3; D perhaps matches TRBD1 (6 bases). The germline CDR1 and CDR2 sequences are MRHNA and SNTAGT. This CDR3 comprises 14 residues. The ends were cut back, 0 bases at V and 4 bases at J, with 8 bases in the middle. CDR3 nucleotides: TGTGCCAGCAGTGACTCCAGGGGCGCAGATACGCAGTATTTT. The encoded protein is CASSDSRGADTQYF.

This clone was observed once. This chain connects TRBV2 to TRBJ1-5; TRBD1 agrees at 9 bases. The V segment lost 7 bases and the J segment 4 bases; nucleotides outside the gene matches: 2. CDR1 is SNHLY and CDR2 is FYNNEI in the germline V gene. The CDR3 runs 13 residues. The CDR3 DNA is TGTGCCAGCATGGGACAGGGAAATCAGCCCCAGCATTTT. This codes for CASMGQGNQPQHF.

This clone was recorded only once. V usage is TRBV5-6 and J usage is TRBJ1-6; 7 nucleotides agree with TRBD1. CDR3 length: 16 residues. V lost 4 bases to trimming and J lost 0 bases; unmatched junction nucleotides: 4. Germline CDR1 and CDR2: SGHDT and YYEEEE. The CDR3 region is CASSPGQISYNSPLHF. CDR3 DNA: TGTGCCAGCAGCCCGGGACAGATCTCCTATAATTCACCCCTCCACTTT.

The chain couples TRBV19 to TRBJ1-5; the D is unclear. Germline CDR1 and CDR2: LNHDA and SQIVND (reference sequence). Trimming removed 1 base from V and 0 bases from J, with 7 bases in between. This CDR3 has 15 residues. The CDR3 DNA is TGTGCCAGTAGTATAGCGGACTATAGCAATCAGCCCCAGCATTTT. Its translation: CASSIADYSNQPQHF.

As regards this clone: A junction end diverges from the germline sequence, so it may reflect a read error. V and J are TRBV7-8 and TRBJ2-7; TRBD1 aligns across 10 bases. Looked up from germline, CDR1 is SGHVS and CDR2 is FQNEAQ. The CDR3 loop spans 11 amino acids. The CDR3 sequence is CASSSGQGGDF. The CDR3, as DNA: TGTGCCAGCAGCTCCGGACAGGGGGGGGACTTC.

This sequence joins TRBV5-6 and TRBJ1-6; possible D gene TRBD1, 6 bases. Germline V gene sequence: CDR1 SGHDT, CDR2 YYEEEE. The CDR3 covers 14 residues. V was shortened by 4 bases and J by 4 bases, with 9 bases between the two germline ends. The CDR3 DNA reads TGTGCCAGCAGCGGGACAAATTATAATTCACCCCTCCACTTT. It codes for CASSGTNYNSPLHF.

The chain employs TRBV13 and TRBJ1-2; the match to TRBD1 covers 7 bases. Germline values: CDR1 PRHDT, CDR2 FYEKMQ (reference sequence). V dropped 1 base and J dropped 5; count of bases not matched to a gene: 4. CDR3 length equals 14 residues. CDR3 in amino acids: CASSLEQGPYGYTF. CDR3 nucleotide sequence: TGTGCCAGCAGCTTAGAACAGGGGCCGTATGGCTACACCTTC.

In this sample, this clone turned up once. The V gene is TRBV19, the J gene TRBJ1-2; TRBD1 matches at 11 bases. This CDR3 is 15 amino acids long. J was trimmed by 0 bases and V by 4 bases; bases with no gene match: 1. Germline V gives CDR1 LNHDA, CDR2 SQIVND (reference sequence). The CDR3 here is CASSTGQGANYGYTF. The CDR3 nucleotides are TGTGCCAGTAGTACGGGACAGGGGGCTAACTATGGCTACACCTTC.

The CDR3 DNA sequence: TGTGCCAGTAGTACCGAACAGAGGGGGAGCACTGAAGCTTTCTTT. It yields the protein CASSTEQRGSTEAFF. The chain employs TRBV19 and TRBJ1-1; tentatively, D is TRBD1 (6 bases). The CDR3 is 15 residues long. The germline CDR1 and CDR2 sequences are LNHDA and SQIVND (reference sequence). Trimming pared 4 bases from V and 4 bases from J, leaving 16 bases between. Using reference TRBV19 and TRBJ1-1 for the parts outside the CDR3, the full variable domain is DGGITQSPKYLFRKEGQNVTLSCEQNLNHDAMYWYRQDPGQGLRLIYYSQIVNDFQKGDIAEGYSVSREKKESFPLTVTSAQKNPTAFYLCASSTEQRGSTEAFFGQGTRLTVV.

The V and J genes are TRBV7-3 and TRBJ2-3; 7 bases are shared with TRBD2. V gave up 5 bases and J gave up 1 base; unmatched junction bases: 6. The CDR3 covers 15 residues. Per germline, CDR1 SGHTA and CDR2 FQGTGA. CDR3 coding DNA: TGTGCCAGCAGCCTTCGCCGGGGGGGCACAGATACGCAGTATTTT. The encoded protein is CASSLRRGGTDTQYF.

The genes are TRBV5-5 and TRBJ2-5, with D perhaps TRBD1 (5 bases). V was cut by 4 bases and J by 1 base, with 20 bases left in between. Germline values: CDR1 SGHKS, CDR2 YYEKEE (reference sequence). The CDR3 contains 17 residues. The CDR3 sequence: CASSPRGTLGAQETQYF. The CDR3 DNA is TGTGCCAGCAGCCCTAGGGGTACATTGGGTGCCCAAGAGACCCAGTACTTC.

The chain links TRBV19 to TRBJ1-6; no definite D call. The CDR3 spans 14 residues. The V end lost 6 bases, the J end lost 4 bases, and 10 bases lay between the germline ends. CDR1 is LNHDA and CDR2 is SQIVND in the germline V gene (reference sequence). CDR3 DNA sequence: TGTGCCAGTAGCCCGGGTCATTATAATTCACCCCTCCACTTT. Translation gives CASSPGHYNSPLHF. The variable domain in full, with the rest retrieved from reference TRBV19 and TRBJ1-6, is DGGITQSPKYLFRKEGQNVTLSCEQNLNHDAMYWYRQDPGQGLRLIYYSQIVNDFQKGDIAEGYSVSREKKESFPLTVTSAQKNPTAFYLCASSPGHYNSPLHFGNGTRLTVT.

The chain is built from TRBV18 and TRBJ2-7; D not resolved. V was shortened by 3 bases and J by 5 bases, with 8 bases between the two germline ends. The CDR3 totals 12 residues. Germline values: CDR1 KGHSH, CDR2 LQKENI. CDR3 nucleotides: TGTGCCAGCTCACCGGGCGTAAACGAGCAGTACTTC. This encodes CASSPGVNEQYF.

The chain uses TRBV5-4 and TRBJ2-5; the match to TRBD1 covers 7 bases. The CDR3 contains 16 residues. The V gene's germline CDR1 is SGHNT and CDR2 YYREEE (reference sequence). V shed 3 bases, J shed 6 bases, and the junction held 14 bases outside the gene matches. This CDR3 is CASSSATGNPGKTQYF. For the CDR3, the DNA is TGTGCCAGCAGCTCGGCGACAGGGAACCCGGGGAAGACCCAGTACTTC.

DNA of the CDR3: TGCGCCAGCAGTGACCCGAAAACTAGCGGGGGGAGCCACTACGAGCAGTACTTC. Protein sequence: CASSDPKTSGGSHYEQYF. This chain joins TRBV10-1 and TRBJ2-7; 12 bases are shared with TRBD2. V trimming: 3 bases; J trimming: 3 bases; junction bases outside the gene matches: 12. The germline CDR1 and CDR2 sequences are WNHNN and SYGVQD (reference sequence). The CDR3 contains 18 residues.

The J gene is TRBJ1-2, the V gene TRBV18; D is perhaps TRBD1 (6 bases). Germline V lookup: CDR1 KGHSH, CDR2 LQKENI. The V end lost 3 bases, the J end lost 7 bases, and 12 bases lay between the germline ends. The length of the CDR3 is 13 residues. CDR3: CASSPQGLRGYTF. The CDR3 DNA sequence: TGTGCCAGCTCACCTCAGGGGCTCCGTGGCTACACCTTC.

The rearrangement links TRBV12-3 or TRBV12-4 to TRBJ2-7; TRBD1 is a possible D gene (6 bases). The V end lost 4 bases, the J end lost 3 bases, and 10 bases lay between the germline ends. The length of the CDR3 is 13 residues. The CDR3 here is CASSSGTLYEQYF. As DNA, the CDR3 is TGTGCCAGCAGTTCGGGGACACTCTACGAGCAGTACTTC.

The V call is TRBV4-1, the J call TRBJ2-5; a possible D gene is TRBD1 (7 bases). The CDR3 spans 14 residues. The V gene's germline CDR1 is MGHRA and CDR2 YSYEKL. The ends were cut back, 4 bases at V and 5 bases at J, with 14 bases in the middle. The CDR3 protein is CASSPTGAGETQYF. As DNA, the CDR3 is TGCGCCAGCAGCCCCACAGGGGCGGGGGAGACCCAGTACTTC.